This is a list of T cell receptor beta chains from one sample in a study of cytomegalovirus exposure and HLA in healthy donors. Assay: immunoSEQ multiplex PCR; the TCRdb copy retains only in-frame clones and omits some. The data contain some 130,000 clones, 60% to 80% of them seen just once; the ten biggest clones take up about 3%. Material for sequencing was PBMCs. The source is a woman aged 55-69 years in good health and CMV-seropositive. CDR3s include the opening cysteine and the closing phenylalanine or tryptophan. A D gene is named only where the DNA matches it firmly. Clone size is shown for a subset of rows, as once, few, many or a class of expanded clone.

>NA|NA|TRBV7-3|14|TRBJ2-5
CASSLEGGEETQYF
TGTGCCAGCAGCCTGGAGGGGGGGGAAGAAACCCAGTACTTC
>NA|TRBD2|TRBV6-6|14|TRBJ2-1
CASATSGDYNEQFF
TGTGCCAGCGCTACTAGCGGGGACTACAATGAGCAGTTCTTC
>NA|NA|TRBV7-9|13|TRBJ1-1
CASSLGGGTEAFF
TGTGCCAGCAGTTTGGGGGGGGGCACTGAAGCTTTCTTT
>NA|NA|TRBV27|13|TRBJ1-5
CASSLRSNQPQHF
TGTGCCAGCAGTTTGAGAAGCAATCAGCCCCAGCATTTT
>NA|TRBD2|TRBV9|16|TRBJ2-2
CASSVGTSGNTGELFF
TGTGCCAGCAGCGTAGGGACTAGCGGGAACACCGGGGAGCTGTTTTTT
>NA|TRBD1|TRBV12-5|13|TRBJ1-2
CASGAGQSYGYTF
TGTGCTAGTGGTGCGGGACAGTCTTATGGCTACACCTTC
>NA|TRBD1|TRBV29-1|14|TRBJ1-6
CSVRTGGLGSPLHF
TGCAGCGTACGGACAGGGGGCTTAGGTTCACCCCTCCACTTT
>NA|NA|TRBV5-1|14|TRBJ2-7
CAGSPGELGYVQYF
TGCGCCGGCAGCCCCGGGGAACTGGGGTATGTTCAGTACTTC
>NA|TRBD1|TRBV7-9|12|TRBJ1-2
CSSSIMTGNYTF
TGTTCCAGCAGTATCATGACAGGGAACTACACCTTC
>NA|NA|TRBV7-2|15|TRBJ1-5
CASSLAEVINQPQHF
TGTGCCAGCAGCTTAGCGGAGGTTATAAATCAGCCCCAGCATTTT
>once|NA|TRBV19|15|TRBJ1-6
CASSAQQGLNSPLHF
TGTGCCAGTAGTGCTCAACAGGGCCTAAATTCACCCCTCCACTTT
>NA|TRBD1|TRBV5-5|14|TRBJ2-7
CASSFRDRGSEQYF
TGTGCCAGCAGCTTCCGGGACAGGGGTAGCGAGCAGTACTTC
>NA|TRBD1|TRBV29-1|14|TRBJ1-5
CSVGTGGSNQPQHF
TGCAGCGTCGGGACAGGGGGAAGCAATCAGCCCCAGCATTTT
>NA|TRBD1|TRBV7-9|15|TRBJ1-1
CASSGQGEAHKEAFF
TGTGCCAGCAGCGGACAGGGGGAAGCGCATAAGGAAGCTTTCTTT
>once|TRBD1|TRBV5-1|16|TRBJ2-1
CASSQQDRGYHNEQFF
TGCGCCAGCAGCCAACAGGACAGGGGTTACCACAATGAGCAGTTCTTC
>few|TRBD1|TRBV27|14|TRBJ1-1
CASSSDRVLDEAFF
TGTGCCAGCAGTTCCGACAGGGTGTTGGATGAAGCTTTCTTT
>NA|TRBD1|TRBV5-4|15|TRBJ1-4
CASSSRGLGNEKLFF
TGTGCCAGCAGCTCCAGGGGGCTTGGTAATGAAAAACTGTTTTTT
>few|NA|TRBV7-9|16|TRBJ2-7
CASSPLWDRLRGEQYF
TGTGCCAGCAGCCCATTATGGGACCGTCTAAGGGGGGAGCAGTACTTC
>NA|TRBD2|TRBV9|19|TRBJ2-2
CASSEGTSGVLSNTGELFF
TGTGCCAGCAGCGAAGGGACTAGCGGGGTCCTCTCGAACACCGGGGAGCTGTTTTTT
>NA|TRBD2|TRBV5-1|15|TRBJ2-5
CASSLAGGRGETQYF
TGCGCCAGCAGCTTAGCGGGGGGCCGGGGAGAGACCCAGTACTTC
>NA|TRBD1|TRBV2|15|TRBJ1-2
CASSVATDRAYGYTF
TGTGCCAGCAGTGTTGCTACTGACAGGGCCTATGGCTACACCTTC
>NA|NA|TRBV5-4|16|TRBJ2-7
CASSHRTASSSYEQYF
TGTGCCAGCAGCCACCGGACAGCTTCTAGCTCCTACGAGCAGTACTTC
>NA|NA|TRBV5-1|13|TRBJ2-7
CASKVGVSYEQYF
TGCGCCAGCAAGGTAGGAGTTTCCTACGAGCAGTACTTC
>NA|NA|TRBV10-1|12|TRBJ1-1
CASSASGTEAFF
TGCGCCAGCAGCGCTTCAGGCACTGAAGCTTTCTTT
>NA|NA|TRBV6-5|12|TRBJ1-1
CASSEVDSEAFF
TGTGCCAGCAGTGAGGTGGACAGTGAAGCTTTCTTT
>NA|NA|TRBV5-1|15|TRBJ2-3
CASSLAGKVTDTQYF
TGCGCCAGCAGCTTAGCAGGGAAGGTCACAGATACGCAGTATTTT
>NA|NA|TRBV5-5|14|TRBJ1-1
CASSLPGGGTEAFF
TGTGCCAGCAGCTTGCCCGGGGGAGGCACTGAAGCTTTCTTT
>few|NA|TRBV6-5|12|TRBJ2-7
CASSQTAYEQYF
TGTGCCAGCAGCCAGACAGCCTACGAGCAGTACTTC
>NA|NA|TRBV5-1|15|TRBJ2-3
CASSLGTTETDTQYF
TGCGCCAGCAGCTTGGGGACGACAGAGACAGATACGCAGTATTTT
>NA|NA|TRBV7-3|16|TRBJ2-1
CASSFAGGRPRNEQFF
TGTGCCAGCAGCTTCGCCGGGGGGCGCCCGCGCAATGAGCAGTTCTTC
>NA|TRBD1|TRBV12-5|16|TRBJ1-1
CASGLRTGIGNTEAFF
TGTGCTAGTGGTTTGAGGACAGGGATAGGGAACACTGAAGCTTTCTTT
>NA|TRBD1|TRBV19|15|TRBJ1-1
CASNRVGRGDTEAFF
TGTGCCAGTAATCGCGTGGGCAGGGGGGACACTGAAGCTTTCTTT
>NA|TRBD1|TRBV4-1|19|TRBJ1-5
CASSQAEPGTGASNQPQHF
TGCGCCAGCAGCCAAGCCGAACCCGGGACAGGGGCTAGCAATCAGCCCCAGCATTTT
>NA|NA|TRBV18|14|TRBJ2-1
CASSPPSQGWEQFF
TGTGCCAGCTCACCACCCTCCCAGGGATGGGAGCAGTTCTTC
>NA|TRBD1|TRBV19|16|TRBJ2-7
CASSLGTGTGEYEQYF
TGTGCCTCTTCCTTGGGGACGGGGACAGGGGAGTACGAGCAGTACTTC
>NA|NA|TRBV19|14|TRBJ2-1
CASSVDSFWNEQFF
TGTGCCAGTAGCGTCGACAGCTTTTGGAATGAGCAGTTCTTC
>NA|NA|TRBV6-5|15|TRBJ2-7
CASSYSWSPVYEQYF
TGTGCCAGCAGTTACTCCTGGTCGCCGGTATACGAGCAGTACTTC
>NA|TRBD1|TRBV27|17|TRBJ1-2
CASSHRDRGNLGYGYTF
TGTGCCAGCAGCCACCGGGACAGGGGGAACCTAGGGTATGGCTACACCTTC
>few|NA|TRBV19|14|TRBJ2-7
CASSIEPGPYEQYF
TGTGCCAGTAGTATAGAACCGGGTCCCTACGAGCAGTACTTC
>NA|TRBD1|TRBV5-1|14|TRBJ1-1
CASAPGTGYSEAFF
TGCGCCAGTGCGCCCGGGACAGGGTATTCTGAAGCTTTCTTT
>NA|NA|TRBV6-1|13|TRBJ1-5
CASSEGWGGPQHF
TGTGCCAGCAGTGAAGGCTGGGGGGGCCCCCAGCATTTT
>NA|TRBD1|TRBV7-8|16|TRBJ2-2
CASSVTGGLTTGELFF
TGTGCCAGCAGCGTTACAGGGGGTCTCACCACCGGGGAGCTGTTTTTT
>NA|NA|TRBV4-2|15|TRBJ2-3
CASSQDGATWDTQYF
TGTGCCAGCAGCCAAGATGGGGCCACCTGGGATACGCAGTATTTT
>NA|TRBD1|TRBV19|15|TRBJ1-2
CATRRGTGLGYGYTF
TGTGCCACCCGCCGGGGGACAGGCTTAGGTTATGGCTACACCTTC
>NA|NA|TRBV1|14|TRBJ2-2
CTSSQDDTTGELFF
TGCACCAGCAGCCAAGACGACACCACCGGGGAGCTGTTTTTT
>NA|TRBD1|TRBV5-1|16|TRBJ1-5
CASSLTGGVSNQPQHF
TGCGCCAGCAGCTTAACAGGGGGTGTTAGCAATCAGCCCCAGCATTTT
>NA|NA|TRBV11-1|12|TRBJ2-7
CASSSQVYEQYF
TGTGCCAGCAGCTCACAGGTCTACGAGCAGTACTTC
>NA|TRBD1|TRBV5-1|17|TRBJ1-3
CASSQGGGSLSGNTIYF
TGCGCCAGCAGCCAAGGGGGCGGCTCGCTTAGTGGAAACACCATATATTTT
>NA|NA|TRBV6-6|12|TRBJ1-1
CAIGARGTEAFF
TGTGCCATCGGTGCTCGGGGCACTGAAGCTTTCTTT
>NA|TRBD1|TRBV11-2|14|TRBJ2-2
CASSTGQGVGELFF
TGTGCCAGCAGCACCGGACAGGGGGTGGGGGAGCTGTTTTTT
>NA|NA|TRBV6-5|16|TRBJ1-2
CASSYSNMGHSYGYTF
TGTGCCAGCAGTTACTCGAATATGGGACACTCCTATGGCTACACCTTC
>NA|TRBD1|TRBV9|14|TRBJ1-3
CASGTGESGNTIYF
TGTGCCAGCGGGACAGGGGAATCTGGAAACACCATATATTTT
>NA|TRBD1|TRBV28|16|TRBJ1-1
CASSSPTGAVNTEAFF
TGTGCCAGCAGCTCTCCGACAGGGGCAGTGAACACTGAAGCTTTCTTT